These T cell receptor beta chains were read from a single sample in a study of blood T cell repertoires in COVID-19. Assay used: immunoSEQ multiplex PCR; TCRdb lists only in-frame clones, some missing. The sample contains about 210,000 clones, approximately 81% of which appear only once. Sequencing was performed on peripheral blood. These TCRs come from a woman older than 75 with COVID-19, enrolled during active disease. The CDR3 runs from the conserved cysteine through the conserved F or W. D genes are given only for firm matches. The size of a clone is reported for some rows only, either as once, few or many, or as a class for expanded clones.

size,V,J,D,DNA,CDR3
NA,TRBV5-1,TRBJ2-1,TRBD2,TGCGCCAGCAGCTTGGGGAAAAGCGGGGGGGAAAATGAGCAGTTCTTC,CASSLGKSGGENEQFF
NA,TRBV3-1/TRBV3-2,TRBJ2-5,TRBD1,TGTGCCAGCAGCCACCGGGACAGGGGAGAGACCCAGTACTTC,CASSHRDRGETQYF
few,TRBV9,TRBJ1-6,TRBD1,TGTGCCAGCAGCGTAGCGACAGGGAGAGGTGACTATTCACCCCTCCACTTT,CASSVATGRGDYSPLHF
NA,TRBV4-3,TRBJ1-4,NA,TGCGCCAGCAGCAACAGCTTTAATGAAAAACTGTTTTTT,CASSNSFNEKLFF
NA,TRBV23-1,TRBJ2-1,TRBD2,TGCGCCCCCCGAGGGAGGGCGAATGAGCAGTTCTTC,CAPRGRANEQFF
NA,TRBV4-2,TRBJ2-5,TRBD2,TGTGCCAGCAGCCAAGAGGCTAGCGGGGGGGCCTTGGCGACCCAGTACTTC,CASSQEASGGALATQYF
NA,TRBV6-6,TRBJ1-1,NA,TGTGCCAGCACCTTCACAGGGAACACTGAAGCTTTCTTT,CASTFTGNTEAFF
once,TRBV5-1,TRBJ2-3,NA,TGCGCCAGCAGCTTGTGGGGTGGGCCGCGGGGAGATACGCAGTATTTT,CASSLWGGPRGDTQYF
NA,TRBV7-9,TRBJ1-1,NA,TGTGCCAGCAGCTCATTGGGGAGTACGGCTTTCTTT,CASSSLGSTAFF
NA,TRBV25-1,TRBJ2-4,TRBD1,TGTGCCAGCAGTGATGGACAGGGCAAAAACATTCAGTACTTC,CASSDGQGKNIQYF
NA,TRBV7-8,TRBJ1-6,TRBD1,TGTGCCAGCAGCTGGACAGGGGAGAACTCACCCCTCCACTTT,CASSWTGENSPLHF
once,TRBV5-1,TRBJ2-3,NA,TGCGCCAGCAGCTTGGCCGTCAGTTTCACAGATACGCAGTATTTT,CASSLAVSFTDTQYF
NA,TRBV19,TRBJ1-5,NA,TGTGCCAGTAGTGGGGTCGTTGGGGGGGCGACCGGTCAGCCCCAGCATTTT,CASSGVVGGATGQPQHF
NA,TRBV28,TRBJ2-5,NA,TGTGCCAGCAGTTTAAACAGGGTAGAGACCCAGTACTTC,CASSLNRVETQYF
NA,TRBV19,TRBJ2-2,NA,TGTGCCAGTAGTATCCAGGTGGGCTACACCGGGGAGCTGTTTTTT,CASSIQVGYTGELFF
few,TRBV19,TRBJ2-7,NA,TGTGCCAGTAGTACGACTAGGGGTGGCGAGCAGTACTTC,CASSTTRGGEQYF
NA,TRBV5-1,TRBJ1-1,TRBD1,TGCGCCAGCAGCTTGTGGACAGGGGAGAACACTGAAGCTTTCTTT,CASSLWTGENTEAFF
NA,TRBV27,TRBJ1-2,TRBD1,TGTGCCAGCAGTTTAGGGCAGGGGGGAAACTATGGCTACACCTTC,CASSLGQGGNYGYTF
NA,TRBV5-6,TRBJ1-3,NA,TGTGCCAGCAGCCCCGACAAGGTGGCTGGAAACACCATATATTTT,CASSPDKVAGNTIYF
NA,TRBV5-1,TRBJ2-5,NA,TGCGCCAGCAGCCCGGCCGGGGAGACCCAGTACTTC,CASSPAGETQYF
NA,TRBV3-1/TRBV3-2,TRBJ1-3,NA,TGTGCCAGCAGCCTAAACTCTGGAAACACCATATATTTT,CASSLNSGNTIYF
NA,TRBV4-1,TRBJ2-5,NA,TGCGCCAGCAGCCAAGACACTGAGGGAGAGACCCAGTACTTC,CASSQDTEGETQYF
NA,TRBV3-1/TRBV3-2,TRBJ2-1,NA,TGTGCCAGCAGCCAAGTTAGAGCCTACAATGAGCAGTTCTTC,CASSQVRAYNEQFF
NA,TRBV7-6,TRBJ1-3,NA,TGTGCCAGCAGCTTAGGGGCCCCCTCTGGAAACACCATATATTTT,CASSLGAPSGNTIYF
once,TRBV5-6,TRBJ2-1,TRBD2,TGTGCCAGCAGCCACCGGACTAGCGGGGCTTACAATGAGCAGTTCTTC,CASSHRTSGAYNEQFF
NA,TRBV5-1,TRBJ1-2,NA,TGCGCCAGCAGCTCCGATGACACGGGAAACGGCTACACCTTC,CASSSDDTGNGYTF
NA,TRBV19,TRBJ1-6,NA,TGTGCCAGTAAGGAAGCAGGGACATATAATTCACCCCTCCACTTT,CASKEAGTYNSPLHF
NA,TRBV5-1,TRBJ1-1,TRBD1,TGCGCCAGCAGCACAGGACAGGGCGGCACTGAAGCTTTCTTT,CASSTGQGGTEAFF
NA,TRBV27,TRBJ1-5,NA,TGTGCCAGCAGTTTATCGGGCAACAGCAATCAGCCCCAGCATTTT,CASSLSGNSNQPQHF
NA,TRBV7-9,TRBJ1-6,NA,TGTGCCAGCAGCACCACAGAGAGCTCCTATAATTCACCCCTCCACTTT,CASSTTESSYNSPLHF
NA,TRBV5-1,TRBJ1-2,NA,TGCGCCAGCAGCTTGGAGCAGGGGCCCTATGGCTACACCTTC,CASSLEQGPYGYTF
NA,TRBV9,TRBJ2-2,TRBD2,TGTGCCAGCAAGGGGACTAGCTCCGTCACCGGGGAGCTGTTTTTT,CASKGTSSVTGELFF
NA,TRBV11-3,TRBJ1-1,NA,TGTGCCAGCAGCTACCAGGTGAACACTGAAGCTTTCTTT,CASSYQVNTEAFF
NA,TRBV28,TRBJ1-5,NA,TGTGCCGAAGGTGTGGGAGGCGGTAATCCTTATCAGCCCCAGCATTTT,CAEGVGGGNPYQPQHF
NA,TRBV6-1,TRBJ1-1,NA,TGTGCCAGCAGTGAAGACAGGGTCGCTGAAGCTTTCTTT,CASSEDRVAEAFF
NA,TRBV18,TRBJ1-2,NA,TGTGCCAGCTCACCTACAGAGAACTATGGCTACACCTTC,CASSPTENYGYTF
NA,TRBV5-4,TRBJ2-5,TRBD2,TGTGCCAGCAGCGACGCGGGGGGATCCCAAGAGACCCAGTACTTC,CASSDAGGSQETQYF